This T cell receptor beta chain appears in the sequencing data of a study of T cell responses to AZD1222 COVID-19 vaccine. Deletions cut 9 bases from V and 3 bases from J, with 8 bases between. In germline, CDR1 is LNHDA, CDR2 SQIVND (reference sequence). This CDR3 spans 12 amino acids. Points on this clone: Its specificity is not known.

The study's findings and limits: Unmutated variant regions are reportedly targeted by nearly half of spike-specific TCRs. After the peak T cell response, and only then, were repertoires sampled. Donors, mostly white British, included more females; clonal diversity was possibly underestimated.

TCRdb keeps only in-frame clones here, not all; method: immunoSEQ multiplex PCR. The sample has about 120,000 clones; about 90% are singletons. The material sequenced was peripheral blood, taken on day 0 of AZD1222 vaccination. The source is an adult in good health. This chain uses TRBV19 with TRBJ2-2; D call uncertain. CDR3 sequence reads: CASRHDTGELFF. The DNA for the CDR3 is TGTGCCAGCCGCCACGACACCGGGGAGCTGTTTTTT.